This T cell receptor (beta chain) appears in the sequencing data of a study of T-cell memory formation after mild COVID-19 (dated by TCRdb to the early 2020s). With regard to the full study: TCR sequence clusters from the two donors were largely donor specific. In a couple of donors, T-cell clones that expanded and contracted after mild COVID-19 were tracked by sequencing TCRalpha and TCRbeta repertoires over time. Two young, previously healthy adult volunteers made up the cohort, one male and one female.

The study at large found these results: Only a couple of mild cases were covered by the study, and larger cohorts that include severe cases with pre-infection samples were considered necessary. Some responding clones were found in pre-infection memory, which suggests that pre-existing cross-reactive memory T cells took part in the SARS-CoV-2 response. The second-wave clones that peaked on day 37 were not confirmed to be SARS-CoV-2 specific. Contracting CD4+ clones were found mainly in CM and EM memory subsets, while CD8+ clones were enriched in EMRA. Balanced CD4/CD8 phenotypes were observed for clones contracting from day 15 to 85, whereas a bias towards CD4+ was observed for a second wave of clones expanding from day 15 to 37.

V and J are truncated by 6 bases and 7 bases respectively, leaving an intervening sequence of 12 bases. The CDR3, cysteine through phenylalanine, is 13 amino acids long. CDR3 DNA is the only sequence kept; it has 39 bases, read in frame from the first base. Via the germline V gene, CDR1 is MNHEY and CDR2 SVGAGI. Ficoll-Paque density gradient centrifugation was the method used to isolate PBMCs. The instrument was an Illumina NovaSeq 6000. TCRalpha and TCRbeta cDNA libraries were built by 5'RACE with constant-segment primers, adding sample barcodes and unique molecular identifiers. RNA was extracted from every sample with Trizol reagent. Amplification of the libraries took two PCR steps, and the second step added a second sample barcode plus Illumina TruSeq adapters. Sequencing of libraries was performed on an Illumina NovaSeq with 2 x 150 bp paired-end reads. The study's own analysis went as follows. Reads were demultiplexed and collapsed into UMI-guided consensus sequences with migec v1.2.7. Using mixcr v2.1.11, UMI consensuses were aligned to TRA and TRB V and J templates and then assembled into clonotypes. A clonotype was counted as expanded or contracted only if both edgeR and NoisET called the change significant, with noise models trained on biological replicates. For edgeR calls, the thresholds were a false discovery rate-adjusted p below 0.01 and a log2 fold-change of 1. PCA with hierarchical clustering of max-normalized trajectories of the 1000 most abundant clonotypes was used as exploratory dynamics analysis. Each responding clone was given a CD4 or CD8 phenotype based on the CD4+ and CD8+ repertoires, which had been sequenced separately. TCRdb reworked the public reads: Q25 trimming with fastp, MiXCR clone assembly, productive beta chains retained. Every CDR3 protein is listed once, alongside the most common genes and DNA of its rows. V and J calls and clone size were set by TCRdb, not the authors. The sample table contains approximately 300,000 distinct CDR3 sequences; only one count was recorded for less than 20% of them. The leading ten clones occupy roughly a fifth of the sample.

A word on this clonotype: This receptor's antigen is unknown. Base qualities are not recorded, but no much larger clone differs from it by a single base.

Sample: PBMCs or a T cell subset sorted from them (not recorded which). The chain links TRBV6-5 with TRBJ2-2; D gene: possibly TRBD1, on 5 matching bases. The TCR comes from a man aged 18 to 29 who had mild COVID-19 (a few samples of this study predate the infection). The sample titles of this study are shuffled in the database, so cell type and time point are left out; the donor was told from shared clones. The DNA reads as follows: TGTGCCAGCAGCTTTCAGGGTATCGGGGAGCTGTTTTTT. This is translated as CASSFQGIGELFF.